This T cell receptor (beta chain) appears in the sequencing data of a study of glioma-infiltrating T cells. This clonotype has a count of ten or more. Its target is not known. Overall study findings and caveats: Gliomas, especially low-grade, showed above-expected tissue-blood divergence; non-neoplastic patients showed below.

Using RNA template, CDR3s of TCR alpha and beta were amplified with iRepertoire arm-PCR. TCRdb recomputed calls from the multiplex PCR reads with MiXCR, one row per CDR3 protein. Of some 100,000 distinct CDR3 sequences in the sample, under 30% are singletons; the top ten hold just under 35%. The sequencing input was glioma tissue, nonneoplastic brain tissue, or PBMCs (not recorded which). The origin of this receptor is a human donor with low-grade glioma or glioblastoma, undergoing nonglioma brain surgery, or in good health (not recorded which).

The CDR3 nucleotides read TGCGCCAGCAGCCAATCCAGAATAGCCAAAAACATTCAGTACTTC. Protein: CASSQSRIAKNIQYF. The chain employs TRBV4-3 and TRBJ2-4, with D uncertain. CDR3 length: 15 amino acids. Looked up from germline, CDR1 is LGHNA and CDR2 is YSLEER. V lost 2 bases, J lost 0 bases, and 8 bases lay in between.